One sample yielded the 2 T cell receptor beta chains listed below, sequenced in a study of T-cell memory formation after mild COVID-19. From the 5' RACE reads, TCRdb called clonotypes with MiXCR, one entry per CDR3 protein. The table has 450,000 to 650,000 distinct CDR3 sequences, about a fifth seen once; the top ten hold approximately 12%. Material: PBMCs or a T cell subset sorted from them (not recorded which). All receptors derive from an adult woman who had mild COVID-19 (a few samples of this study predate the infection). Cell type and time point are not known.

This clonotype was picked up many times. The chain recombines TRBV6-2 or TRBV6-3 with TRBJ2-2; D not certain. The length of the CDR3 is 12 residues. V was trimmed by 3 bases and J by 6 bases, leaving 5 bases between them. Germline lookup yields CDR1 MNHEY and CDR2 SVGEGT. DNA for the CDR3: TGTGCCAGCAGTTATGTGGCCGGGGAGCTGTTTTTT. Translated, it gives CASSYVAGELFF.

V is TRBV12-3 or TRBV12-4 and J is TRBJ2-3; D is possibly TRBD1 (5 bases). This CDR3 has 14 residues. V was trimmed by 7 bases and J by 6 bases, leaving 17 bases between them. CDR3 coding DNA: TGTGCCAGCAATCCAGGGCCCACCGCGGATACGCAGTATTTT. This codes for CASNPGPTADTQYF.